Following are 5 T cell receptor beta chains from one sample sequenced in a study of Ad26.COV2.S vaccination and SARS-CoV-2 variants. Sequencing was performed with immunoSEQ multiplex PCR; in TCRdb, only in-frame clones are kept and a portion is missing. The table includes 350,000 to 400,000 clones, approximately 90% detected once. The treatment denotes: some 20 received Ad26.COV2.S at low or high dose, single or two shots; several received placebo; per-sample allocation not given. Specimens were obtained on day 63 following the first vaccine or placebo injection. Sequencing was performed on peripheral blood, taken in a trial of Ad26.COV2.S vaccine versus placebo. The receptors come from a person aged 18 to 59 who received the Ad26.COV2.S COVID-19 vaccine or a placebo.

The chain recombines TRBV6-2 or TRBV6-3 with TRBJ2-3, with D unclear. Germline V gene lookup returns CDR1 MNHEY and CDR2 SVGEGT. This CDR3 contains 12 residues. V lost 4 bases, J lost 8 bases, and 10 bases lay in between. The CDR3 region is CASSLRIRTQYF. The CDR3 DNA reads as TGTGCCAGCAGTTTAAGAATTCGTACGCAGTATTTT.

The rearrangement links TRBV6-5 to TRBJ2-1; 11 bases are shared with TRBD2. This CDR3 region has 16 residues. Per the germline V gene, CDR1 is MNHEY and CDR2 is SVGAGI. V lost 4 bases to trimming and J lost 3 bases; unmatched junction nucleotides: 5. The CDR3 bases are TGTGCCAGCAGTTCCCTGACTAGCGGGGACTACAATGAGCAGTTCTTC. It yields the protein CASSSLTSGDYNEQFF.

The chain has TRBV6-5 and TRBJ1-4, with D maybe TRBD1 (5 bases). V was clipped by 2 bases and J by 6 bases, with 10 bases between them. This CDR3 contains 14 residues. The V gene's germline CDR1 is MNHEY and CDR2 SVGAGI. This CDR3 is CASSYGGSDEKLFF. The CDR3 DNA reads TGTGCCAGCAGTTACGGGGGATCGGATGAAAAACTGTTTTTT.

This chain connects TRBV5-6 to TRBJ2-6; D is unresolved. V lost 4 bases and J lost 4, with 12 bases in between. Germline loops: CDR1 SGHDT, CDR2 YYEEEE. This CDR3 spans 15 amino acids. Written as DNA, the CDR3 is TGTGCCAGCAGCGTCCAGAGGTCGGGGGCCAACGTCCTGACTTTC. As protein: CASSVQRSGANVLTF. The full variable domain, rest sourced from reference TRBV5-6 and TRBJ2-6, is DAGVTQSPTHLIKTRGQQVTLRCSPKSGHDTVSWYQQALGQGPQFIFQYYEEEERQRGNFPDRFSGHQFPNYSSELNVNALLLGDSALYLCASSVQRSGANVLTFGAGSRLTVL.

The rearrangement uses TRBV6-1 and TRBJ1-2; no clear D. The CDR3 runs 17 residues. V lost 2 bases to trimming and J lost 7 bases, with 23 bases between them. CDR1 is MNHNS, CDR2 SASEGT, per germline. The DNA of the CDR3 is TGTGCCAGCAGTGAAAGGCCACGGAAGTCCCTTTACGGTGGCTACACCTTC. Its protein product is CASSERPRKSLYGGYTF.